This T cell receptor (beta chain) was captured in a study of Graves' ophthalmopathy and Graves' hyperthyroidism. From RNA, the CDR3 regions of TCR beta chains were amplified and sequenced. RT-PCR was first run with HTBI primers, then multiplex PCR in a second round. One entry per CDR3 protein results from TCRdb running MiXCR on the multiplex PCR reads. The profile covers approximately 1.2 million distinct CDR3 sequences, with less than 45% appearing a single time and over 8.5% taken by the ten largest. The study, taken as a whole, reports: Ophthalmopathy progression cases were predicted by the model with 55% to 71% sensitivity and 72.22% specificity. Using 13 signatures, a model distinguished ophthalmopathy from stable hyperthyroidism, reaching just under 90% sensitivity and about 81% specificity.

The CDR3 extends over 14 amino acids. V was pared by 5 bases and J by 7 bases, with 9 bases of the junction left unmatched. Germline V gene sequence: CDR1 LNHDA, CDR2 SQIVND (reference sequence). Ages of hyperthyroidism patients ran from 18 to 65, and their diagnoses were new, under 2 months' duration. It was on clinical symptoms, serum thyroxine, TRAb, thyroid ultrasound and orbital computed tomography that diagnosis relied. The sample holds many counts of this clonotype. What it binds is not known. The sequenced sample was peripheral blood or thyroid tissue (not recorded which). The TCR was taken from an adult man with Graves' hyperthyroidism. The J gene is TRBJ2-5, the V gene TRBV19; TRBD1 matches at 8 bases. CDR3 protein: CASSPGQGSVTQYF. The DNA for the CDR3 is TGTGCCAGTAGTCCCGGACAGGGTTCAGTGACCCAGTACTTC.